This T cell receptor beta chain was obtained from a study of T cell changes during pregnancy in multiple sclerosis. TCRdb's table, derived via immunoSEQ multiplex PCR, lists solely in-frame clones and lacks some. The table has more than 80,000 clones, roughly nine tenths seen once. J gave up 2 bases and V 1 base, and 9 bases lay outside the gene matches. This CDR3 has 18 residues. CDR1 is ENHRY, CDR2 SYGVKD, per germline. V usage is TRBV10-3 and J usage is TRBJ2-7; TRBD1 matches at 12 bases. The clonotype originates from a female donor with multiple sclerosis, enrolled in a pregnancy study. The material was peripheral blood, obtained in the first trimester of pregnancy. CDR3 protein: CAISELGQGASRTYEQYF. In DNA form, the CDR3 reads TGTGCCATCAGTGAGTTGGGACAGGGGGCGTCGCGCACCTACGAGCAGTACTTC.